This T cell receptor beta chain was found in a study of cytomegalovirus exposure and HLA in healthy donors. General observations from the study: The study flagged approximately 180 TCR beta chains as cytomegalovirus-associated.

In the PCR, 60 Vbeta and 13 Jbeta primers were used. Profiled with immunoSEQ multiplex PCR; TCRdb holds only in-frame clones, not every one. The sample has 110,000 or so clones; less than 80% are singletons. This clone was counted between two and nine times. The target antigen is unknown. The CDR3 consists of 17 residues. Trimming shortened V by 7 bases and J by 0 bases, and 19 bases separated the two germline ends. Germline lookup yields CDR1 SGDLS and CDR2 YYNGEE. Sequencing was performed on PBMCs. The gene calls are TRBV9 and TRBJ2-2, with D perhaps TRBD2 (5 bases). The TCR originated in a woman between 40 and 50 years old in good health and CMV-seropositive. CDR3 bases: TGTGCCAGCTATCCCTCCCTTGCGGGTTCGAACACCGGGGAGCTGTTTTTT. As protein: CASYPSLAGSNTGELFF.